A single count supports the clone carrying this T cell receptor (beta chain). What it binds is not known. The junction shows a germline mismatch at one end, possibly a read error. The entry originates in a study of shared clonotypes between healthy human individuals. Study observations and caveats: Expectations were that clonotype sharing among donors would be affected by sequencing depth.

Method: immunoSEQ multiplex PCR; TCRdb's copy keeps in-frame clones and lacks some. The table includes 950,000 to 1,200,000 clones, roughly 80% detected once. The CDR3 loop spans 11 amino acids. CDR1 SGHAT and CDR2 FQNNGV come from the germline V gene. The sequence derives from a man aged 18 to 29 in good health. Some clones in this sample may be carry-over from other donors' samples. Sequencing was done on a sample of memory CD4+ T cells from PBMCs. Stated subset: CD45RA-negative fraction. The gene calls are TRBV11-2 and TRBJ2-7; D is ambiguous. The CDR3 sequence is CASSPGTYPNF. The CDR3 DNA sequence: TGTGCCAGCAGCCCCGGAACGTACCCTAACTTC.